In this sample, the clone carrying this T cell receptor (beta chain) turned up many times. The CDR3 sequence is 16 residues long. The V and J ends lost 0 bases and 0 bases, in that order; junction bases with no gene match: 4. Germline CDR1 and CDR2: GTSNPN and SVGIG (reference sequence). These data belong to a study of T cells after yellow fever vaccination. TCRdb fed the 5' RACE reads into MiXCR, producing one record per CDR3 protein. This sample carries about 250,000 distinct CDR3 sequences, around 3.5% of them seen once, and the ten largest clones take about 19%. The TCR originated in a young man who received the YFV17D yellow fever vaccine. The chain combines TRBV30 with TRBJ2-3, with TRBD2 identical over 9 bases. The sample consisted of PBMCs, taken 15 days after the yellow fever booster vaccination. In DNA form, the CDR3 reads TGTGCCTGGAGTGTGTGGGCGGGGGGGAGCACAGATACGCAGTATTTT. This gives the protein CAWSVWAGGSTDTQYF.